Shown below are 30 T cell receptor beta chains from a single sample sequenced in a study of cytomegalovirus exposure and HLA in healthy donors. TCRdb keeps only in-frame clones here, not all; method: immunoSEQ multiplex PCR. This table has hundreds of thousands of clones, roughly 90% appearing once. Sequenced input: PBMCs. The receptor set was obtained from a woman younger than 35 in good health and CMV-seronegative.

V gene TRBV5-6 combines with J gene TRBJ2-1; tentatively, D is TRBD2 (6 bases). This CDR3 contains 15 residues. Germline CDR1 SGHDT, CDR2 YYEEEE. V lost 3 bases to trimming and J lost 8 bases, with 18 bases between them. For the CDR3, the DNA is TGTGCCAGCAGCTCCCCTGCTAGACTAGTATATGAGCAGTTCTTC. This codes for CASSSPARLVYEQFF.

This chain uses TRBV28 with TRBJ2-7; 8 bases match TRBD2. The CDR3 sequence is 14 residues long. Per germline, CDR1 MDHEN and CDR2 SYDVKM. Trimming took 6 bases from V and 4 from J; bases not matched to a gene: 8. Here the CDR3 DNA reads TGTGCCAGCAGCCGAAGCGGGAGTGTGTACGAGCAGTACTTC. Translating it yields CASSRSGSVYEQYF.

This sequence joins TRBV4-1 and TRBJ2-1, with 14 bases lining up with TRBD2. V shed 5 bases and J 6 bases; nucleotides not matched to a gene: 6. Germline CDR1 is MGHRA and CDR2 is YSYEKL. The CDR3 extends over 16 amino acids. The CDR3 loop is CASSKTSGRAGNEQFF. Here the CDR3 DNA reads TGCGCCAGCAGCAAGACTAGCGGGAGGGCCGGCAATGAGCAGTTCTTC.

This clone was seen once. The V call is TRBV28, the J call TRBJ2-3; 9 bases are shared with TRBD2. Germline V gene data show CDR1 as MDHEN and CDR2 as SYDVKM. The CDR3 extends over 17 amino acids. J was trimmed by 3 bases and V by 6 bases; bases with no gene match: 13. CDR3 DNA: TGTGCCAGCAGAGCAGCTAGCGGGAAGGTTGAGACAGATACGCAGTATTTT. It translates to CASRAASGKVETDTQYF.

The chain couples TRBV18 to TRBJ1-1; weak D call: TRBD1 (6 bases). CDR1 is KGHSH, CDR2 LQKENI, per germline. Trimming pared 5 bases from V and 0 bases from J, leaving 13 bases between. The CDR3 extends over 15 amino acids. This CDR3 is CASSLRQDMNTEAFF. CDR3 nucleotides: TGTGCCAGCTCATTACGACAGGACATGAACACTGAAGCTTTCTTT.

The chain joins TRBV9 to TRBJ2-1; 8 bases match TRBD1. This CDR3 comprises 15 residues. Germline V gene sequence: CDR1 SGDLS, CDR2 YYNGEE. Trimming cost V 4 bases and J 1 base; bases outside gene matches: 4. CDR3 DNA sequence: TGTGCCAGCAGCCCAAACAGGGGGTCCTACAATGAGCAGTTCTTC. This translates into CASSPNRGSYNEQFF.

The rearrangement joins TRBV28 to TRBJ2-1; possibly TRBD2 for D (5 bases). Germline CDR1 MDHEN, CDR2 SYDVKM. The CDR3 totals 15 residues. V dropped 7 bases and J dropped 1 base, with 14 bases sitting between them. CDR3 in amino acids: CASTRWRASYNEQFF. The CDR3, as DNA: TGTGCCAGCACCCGGTGGCGGGCGTCCTACAATGAGCAGTTCTTC.

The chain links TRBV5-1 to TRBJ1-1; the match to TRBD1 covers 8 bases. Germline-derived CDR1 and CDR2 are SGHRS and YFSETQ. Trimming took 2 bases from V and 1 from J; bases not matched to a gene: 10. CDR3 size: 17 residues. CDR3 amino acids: CASSFLSGGRGNTEAFF. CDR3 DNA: TGCGCCAGCAGCTTTCTCTCAGGGGGCCGGGGGAACACTGAAGCTTTCTTT. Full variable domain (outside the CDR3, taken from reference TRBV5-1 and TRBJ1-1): KAGVTQTPRYLIKTRGQQVTLSCSPISGHRSVSWYQQTPGQGLQFLFEYFSETQRNKGNFPGRFSGRQFSNSRSEMNVSTLELGDSALYLCASSFLSGGRGNTEAFFGQGTRLTVV.

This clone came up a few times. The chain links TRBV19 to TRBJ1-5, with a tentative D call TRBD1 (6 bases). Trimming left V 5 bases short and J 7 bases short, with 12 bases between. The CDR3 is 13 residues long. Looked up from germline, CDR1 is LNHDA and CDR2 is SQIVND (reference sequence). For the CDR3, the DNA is TGTGCCAGTAGTCACAGGGAAGGGCAGCCCCAGCATTTT. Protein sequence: CASSHREGQPQHF.

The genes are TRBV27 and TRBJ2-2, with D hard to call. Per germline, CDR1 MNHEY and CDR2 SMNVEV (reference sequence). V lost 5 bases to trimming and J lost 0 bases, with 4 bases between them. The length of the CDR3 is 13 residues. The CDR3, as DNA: TGTGCCAGCAGTCCCTCGAACACCGGGGAGCTGTTTTTT. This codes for CASSPSNTGELFF.

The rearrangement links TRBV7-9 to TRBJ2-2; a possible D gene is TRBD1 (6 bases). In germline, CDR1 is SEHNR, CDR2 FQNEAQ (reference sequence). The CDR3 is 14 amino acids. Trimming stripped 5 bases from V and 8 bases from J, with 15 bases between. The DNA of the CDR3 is TGTGCCAGCAGCCGGACTCGAGGGACAGGGGAGCTGTTTTTT. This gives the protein CASSRTRGTGELFF.

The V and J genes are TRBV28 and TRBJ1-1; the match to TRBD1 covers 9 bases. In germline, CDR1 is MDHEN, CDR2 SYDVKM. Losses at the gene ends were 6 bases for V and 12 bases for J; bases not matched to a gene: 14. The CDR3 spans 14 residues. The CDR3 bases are TGTGCCAGCAGGATCTACGGGACAGGGAGCCTTCCTTTCTTT. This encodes CASRIYGTGSLPFF.

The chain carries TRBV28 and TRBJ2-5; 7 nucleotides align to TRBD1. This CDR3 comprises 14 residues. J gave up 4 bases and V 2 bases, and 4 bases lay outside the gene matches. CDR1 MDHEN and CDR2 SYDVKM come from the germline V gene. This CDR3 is CASSLTQGRETQYF. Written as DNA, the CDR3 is TGTGCCAGCAGTTTAACACAGGGGAGAGAGACCCAGTACTTC.

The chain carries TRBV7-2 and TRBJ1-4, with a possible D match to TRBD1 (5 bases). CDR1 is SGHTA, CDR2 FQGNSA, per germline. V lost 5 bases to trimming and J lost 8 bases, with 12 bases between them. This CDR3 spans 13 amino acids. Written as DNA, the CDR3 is TGTGCCAGCAGCCCGGGACTCCGGGAAAAACTGTTTTTT. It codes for CASSPGLREKLFF.

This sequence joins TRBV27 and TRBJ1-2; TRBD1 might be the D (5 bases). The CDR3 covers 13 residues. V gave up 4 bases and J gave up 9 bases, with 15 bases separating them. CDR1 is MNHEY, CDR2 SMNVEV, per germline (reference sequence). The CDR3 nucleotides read TGTGCCAGCAGTTACGGGACTTCAGGACGCTACACCTTC. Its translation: CASSYGTSGRYTF.

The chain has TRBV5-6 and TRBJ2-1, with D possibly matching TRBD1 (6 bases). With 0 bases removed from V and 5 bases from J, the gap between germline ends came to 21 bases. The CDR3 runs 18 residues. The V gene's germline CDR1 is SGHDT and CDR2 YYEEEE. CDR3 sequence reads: CASSLVLLEDSSNNEQFF. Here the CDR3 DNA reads TGTGCCAGCAGCTTGGTATTGTTGGAGGACAGCAGCAACAATGAGCAGTTCTTC.

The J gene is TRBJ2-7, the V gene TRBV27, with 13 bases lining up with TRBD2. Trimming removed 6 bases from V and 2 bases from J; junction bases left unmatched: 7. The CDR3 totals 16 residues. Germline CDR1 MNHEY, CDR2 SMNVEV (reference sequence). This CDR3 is CASSSRTSGRTYEQYF. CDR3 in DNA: TGTGCCAGCAGCTCCCGGACTAGCGGGAGAACCTACGAGCAGTACTTC.

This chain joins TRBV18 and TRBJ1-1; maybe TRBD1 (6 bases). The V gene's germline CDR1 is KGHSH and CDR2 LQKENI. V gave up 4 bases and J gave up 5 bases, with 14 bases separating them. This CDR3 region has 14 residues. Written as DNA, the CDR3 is TGTGCCAGCTCACGAGGCAGGGGCGAAACTGAAGCTTTCTTT. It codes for CASSRGRGETEAFF.

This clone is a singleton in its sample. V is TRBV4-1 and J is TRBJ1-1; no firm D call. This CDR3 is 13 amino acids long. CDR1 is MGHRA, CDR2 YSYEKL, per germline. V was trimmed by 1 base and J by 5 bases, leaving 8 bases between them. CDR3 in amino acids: CASSQGPGTEAFF. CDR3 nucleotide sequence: TGCGCCAGCAGCCAAGGGCCCGGGACTGAAGCTTTCTTT.

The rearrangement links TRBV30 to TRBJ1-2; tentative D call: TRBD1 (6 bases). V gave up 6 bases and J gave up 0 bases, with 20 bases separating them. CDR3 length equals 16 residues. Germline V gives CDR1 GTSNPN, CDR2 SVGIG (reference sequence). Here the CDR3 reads CACIKDSSYPNYGYTF. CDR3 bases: TGTGCCTGCATCAAGGACAGCTCCTATCCTAACTATGGCTACACCTTC.

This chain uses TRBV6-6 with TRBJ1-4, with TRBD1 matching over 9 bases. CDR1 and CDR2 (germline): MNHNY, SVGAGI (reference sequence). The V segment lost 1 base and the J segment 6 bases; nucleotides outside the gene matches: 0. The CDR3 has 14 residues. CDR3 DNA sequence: TGTGCCAGCAGTTACTGGGACAGGGATGAAAAACTGTTTTTT. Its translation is CASSYWDRDEKLFF.

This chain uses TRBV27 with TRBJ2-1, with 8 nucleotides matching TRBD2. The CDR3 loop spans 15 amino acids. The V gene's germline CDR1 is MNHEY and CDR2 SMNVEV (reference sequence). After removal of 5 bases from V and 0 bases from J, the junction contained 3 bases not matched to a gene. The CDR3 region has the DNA TGTGCCAGCAGTGTTAGCGGGACCTCCTACAATGAGCAGTTCTTC. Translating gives CASSVSGTSYNEQFF.

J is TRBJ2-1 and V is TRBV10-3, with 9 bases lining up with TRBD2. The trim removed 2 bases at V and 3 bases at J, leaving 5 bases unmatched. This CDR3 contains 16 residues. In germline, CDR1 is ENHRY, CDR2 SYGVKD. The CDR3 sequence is CAISEPLAGNYNEQFF. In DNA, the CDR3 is TGTGCCATCAGTGAGCCCCTAGCGGGAAACTACAATGAGCAGTTCTTC.

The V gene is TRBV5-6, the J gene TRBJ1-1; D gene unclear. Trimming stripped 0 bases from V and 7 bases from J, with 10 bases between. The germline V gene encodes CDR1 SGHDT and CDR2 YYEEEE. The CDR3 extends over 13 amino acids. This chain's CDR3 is CASSLAGLHEAFF. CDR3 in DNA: TGTGCCAGCAGCTTGGCCGGACTGCATGAAGCTTTCTTT.

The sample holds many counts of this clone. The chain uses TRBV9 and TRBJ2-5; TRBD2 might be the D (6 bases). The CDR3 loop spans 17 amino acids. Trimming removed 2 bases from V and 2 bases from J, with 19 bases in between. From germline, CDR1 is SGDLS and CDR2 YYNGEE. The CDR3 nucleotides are TGTGCCAGCAGCGTCTCGTCCGGAGGGAAAAATCAAGAGACCCAGTACTTC. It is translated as CASSVSSGGKNQETQYF.

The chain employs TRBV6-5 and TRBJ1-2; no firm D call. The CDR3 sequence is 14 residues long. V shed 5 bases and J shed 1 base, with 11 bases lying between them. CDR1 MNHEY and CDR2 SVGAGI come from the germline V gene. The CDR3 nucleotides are TGTGCCAGCAGTCCTGCAGGTCGTAACTATGGCTACACCTTC. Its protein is CASSPAGRNYGYTF.

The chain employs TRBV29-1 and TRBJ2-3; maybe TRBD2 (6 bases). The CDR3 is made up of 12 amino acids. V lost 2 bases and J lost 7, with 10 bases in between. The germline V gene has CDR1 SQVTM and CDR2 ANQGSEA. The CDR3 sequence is CSVETGANTQYF. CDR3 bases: TGCAGCGTTGAAACGGGAGCAAATACGCAGTATTTT.

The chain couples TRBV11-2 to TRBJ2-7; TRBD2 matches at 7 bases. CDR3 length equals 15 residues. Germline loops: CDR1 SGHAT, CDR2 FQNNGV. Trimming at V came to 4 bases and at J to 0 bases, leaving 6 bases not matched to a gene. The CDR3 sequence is CASSSLGGSSYEQYF. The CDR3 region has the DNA TGTGCCAGCAGCTCGCTCGGGGGGAGCTCCTACGAGCAGTACTTC.

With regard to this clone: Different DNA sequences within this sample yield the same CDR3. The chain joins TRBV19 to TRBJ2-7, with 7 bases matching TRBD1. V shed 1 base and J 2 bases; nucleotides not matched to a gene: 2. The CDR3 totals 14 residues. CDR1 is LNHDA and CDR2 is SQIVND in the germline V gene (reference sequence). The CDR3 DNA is TGTGCCAGTAGTATAGTAGGGGGCGCCTACGAGCAGTACTTC. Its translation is CASSIVGGAYEQYF.

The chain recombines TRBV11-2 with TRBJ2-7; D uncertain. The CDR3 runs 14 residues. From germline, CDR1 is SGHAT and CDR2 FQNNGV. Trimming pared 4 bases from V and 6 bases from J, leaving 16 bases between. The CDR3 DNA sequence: TGTGCCAGCAGCTCGTCCGGTAAGCCGGGCGAGCAGTACTTC. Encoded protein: CASSSSGKPGEQYF.